This TCR beta chain was recorded in a study of T cell repertoires in cytomegalovirus infection. At the level of the study: CMV infection and matching HLA type were both indicated by public TCR beta signatures.

This clonotype was observed a few times. Its antigen is currently unknown. The CDR3 has 17 amino acids. Per the germline V gene, CDR1 is MDHEN and CDR2 is SYDVKM. Trimming shortened V by 5 bases and J by 4 bases, and 21 bases separated the two germline ends. MiXCR was run by TCRdb on the reads, yielding one entry per CDR3 protein. Of just over 450,000 distinct CDR3 sequences in the sample, 40% to 50% are singletons; the top ten hold about 45%. The material sequenced was cultured PBMCs, taken from culture after CMV antigen stimulation. The rearrangement links TRBV28 to TRBJ1-3; no definite D call. The receptor comes from a human donor in good health (CMV status not recorded). Some clones in this sample may be carry-over from other donors' samples. Here the CDR3 DNA reads TGTGCCAGCAGTAGGATCCCGGGAGGGCCGGGAGGAAACACCATATATTTT. As protein: CASSRIPGGPGGNTIYF.